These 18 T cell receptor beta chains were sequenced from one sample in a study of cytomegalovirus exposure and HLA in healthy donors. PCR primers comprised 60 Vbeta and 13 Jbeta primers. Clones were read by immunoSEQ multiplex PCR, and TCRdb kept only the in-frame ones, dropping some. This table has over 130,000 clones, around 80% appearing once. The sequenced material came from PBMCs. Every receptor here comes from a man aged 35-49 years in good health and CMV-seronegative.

CDR3 region: CASSQGSEVLAKNIQYF. In DNA, the CDR3 is TGTGCCAGCAGCCAAGGTAGTGAGGTTCTAGCCAAAAACATTCAGTACTTC. This rearrangement joins TRBV14 to TRBJ2-4; D not certain. Trimming stripped 1 base from V and 0 bases from J, with 13 bases between. The germline V gene encodes CDR1 SGHDN and CDR2 FVKESK. There are 17 residues in the CDR3.

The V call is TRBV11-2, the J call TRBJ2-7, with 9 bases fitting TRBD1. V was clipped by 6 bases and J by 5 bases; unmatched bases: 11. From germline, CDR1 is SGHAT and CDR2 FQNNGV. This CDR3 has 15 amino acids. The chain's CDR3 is CASSQNRDRVHEQYF. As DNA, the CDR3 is TGTGCCAGCAGTCAGAACCGGGACAGGGTCCACGAGCAGTACTTC. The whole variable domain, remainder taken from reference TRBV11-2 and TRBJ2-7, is EAGVAQSPRYKIIEKRQSVAFWCNPISGHATLYWYQQILGQGPKLLIQFQNNGVVDDSQLPKDRFSAERLKGVDSTLKIQPAKLEDSAVYLCASSQNRDRVHEQYFGPGTRLTVT.

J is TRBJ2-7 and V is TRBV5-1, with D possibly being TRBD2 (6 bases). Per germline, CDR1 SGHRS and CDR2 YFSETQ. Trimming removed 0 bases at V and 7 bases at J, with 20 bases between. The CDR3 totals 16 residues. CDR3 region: CASSLVGPGATPEQYF. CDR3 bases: TGCGCCAGCAGCTTGGTAGGACCGGGAGCGACGCCGGAGCAGTACTTC. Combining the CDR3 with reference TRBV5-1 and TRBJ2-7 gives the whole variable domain KAGVTQTPRYLIKTRGQQVTLSCSPISGHRSVSWYQQTPGQGLQFLFEYFSETQRNKGNFPGRFSGRQFSNSRSEMNVSTLELGDSALYLCASSLVGPGATPEQYFGPGTRLTVT.

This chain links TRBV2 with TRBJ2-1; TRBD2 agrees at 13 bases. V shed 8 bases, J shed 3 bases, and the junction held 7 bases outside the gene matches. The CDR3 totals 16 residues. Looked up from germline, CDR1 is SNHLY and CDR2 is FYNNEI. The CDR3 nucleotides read TGTGCCAGCGGGACTAGCGGGGACCTTTTCTACAATGAGCAGTTCTTC. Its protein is CASGTSGDLFYNEQFF.

In DNA form, the CDR3 reads TGTGCCAGCAGTTTATTGGGGGCTGGCTACGAGCAGTACTTC. Amino acid sequence: CASSLLGAGYEQYF. The chain joins TRBV27 to TRBJ2-7; D might be TRBD1 (6 bases). CDR3 size: 14 residues. V was trimmed by 1 base and J by 3 bases, leaving 10 bases between them. Germline V gene data show CDR1 as MNHEY and CDR2 as SMNVEV (reference sequence).

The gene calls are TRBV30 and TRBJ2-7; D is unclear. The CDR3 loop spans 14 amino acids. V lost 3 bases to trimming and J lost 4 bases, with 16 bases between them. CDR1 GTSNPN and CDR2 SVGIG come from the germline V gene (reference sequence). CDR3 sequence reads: CAWRDPRRGYEQYF. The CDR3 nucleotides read TGTGCCTGGAGGGATCCCAGACGAGGATACGAGCAGTACTTC.

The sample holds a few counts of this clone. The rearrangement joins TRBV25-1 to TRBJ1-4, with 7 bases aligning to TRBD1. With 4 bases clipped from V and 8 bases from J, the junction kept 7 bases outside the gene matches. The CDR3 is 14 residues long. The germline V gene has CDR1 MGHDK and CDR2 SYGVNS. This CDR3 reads CASSAQGVEEKLFF. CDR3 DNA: TGTGCCAGCAGTGCGCAGGGGGTAGAGGAAAAACTGTTTTTT.

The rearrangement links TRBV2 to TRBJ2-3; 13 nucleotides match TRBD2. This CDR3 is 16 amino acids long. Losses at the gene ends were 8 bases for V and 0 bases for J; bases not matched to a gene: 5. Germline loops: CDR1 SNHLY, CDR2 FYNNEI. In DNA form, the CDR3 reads TGTGCCAGCCGAAAGGGACTAGCGGGGAGCACAGATACGCAGTATTTT. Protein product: CASRKGLAGSTDTQYF.

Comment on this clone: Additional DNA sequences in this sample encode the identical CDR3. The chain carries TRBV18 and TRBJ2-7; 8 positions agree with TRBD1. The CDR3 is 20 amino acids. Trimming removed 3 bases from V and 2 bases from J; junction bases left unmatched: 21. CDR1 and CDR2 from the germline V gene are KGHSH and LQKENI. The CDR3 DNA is TGTGCCAGCTCACCGAGTGAAGGGACAGGAGTCGGAGGCAGTCCCTACGAGCAGTACTTC. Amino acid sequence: CASSPSEGTGVGGSPYEQYF.

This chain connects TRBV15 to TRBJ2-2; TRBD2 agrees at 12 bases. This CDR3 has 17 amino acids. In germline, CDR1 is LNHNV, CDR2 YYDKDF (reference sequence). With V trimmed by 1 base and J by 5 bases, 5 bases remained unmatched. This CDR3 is CATSRGTSGMATGELFF. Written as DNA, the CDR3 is TGTGCCACCAGCAGAGGGACTAGCGGGATGGCTACCGGGGAGCTGTTTTTT.

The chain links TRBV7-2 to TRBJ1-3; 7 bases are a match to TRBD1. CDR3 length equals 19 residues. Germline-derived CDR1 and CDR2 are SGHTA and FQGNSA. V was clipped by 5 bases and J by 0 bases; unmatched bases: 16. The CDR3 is CASSPLGVTSGGSGNTIYF. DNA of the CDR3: TGTGCCAGCAGCCCCCTGGGAGTTACGTCAGGGGGCTCTGGAAACACCATATATTTT.

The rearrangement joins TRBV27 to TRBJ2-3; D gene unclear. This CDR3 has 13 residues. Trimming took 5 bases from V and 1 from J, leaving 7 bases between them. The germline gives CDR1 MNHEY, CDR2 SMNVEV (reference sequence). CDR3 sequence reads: CASSNSRTDTQYF. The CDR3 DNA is TGTGCCAGCAGTAACTCCCGCACAGATACGCAGTATTTT.

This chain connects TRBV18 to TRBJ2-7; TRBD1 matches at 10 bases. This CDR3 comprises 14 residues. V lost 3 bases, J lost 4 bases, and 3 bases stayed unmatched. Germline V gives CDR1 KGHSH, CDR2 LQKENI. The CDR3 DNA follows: TGTGCCAGCTCACCGGGACAGGGGTTTTACGAGCAGTACTTC. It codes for CASSPGQGFYEQYF.

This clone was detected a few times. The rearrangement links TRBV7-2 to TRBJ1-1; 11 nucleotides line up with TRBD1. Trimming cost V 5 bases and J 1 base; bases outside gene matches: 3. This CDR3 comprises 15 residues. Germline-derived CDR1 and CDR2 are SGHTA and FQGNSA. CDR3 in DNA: TGTGCCAGCAGCCCGGGGACAGGGGGGAACACTGAAGCTTTCTTT. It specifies CASSPGTGGNTEAFF.

CDR3 amino acids: CASREDSNYGYTF. CDR3 bases: TGTGCCAGCAGGGAGGACAGTAACTATGGCTACACCTTC. J is TRBJ1-2 and V is TRBV6-1, with D perhaps matching TRBD1 (6 bases). Germline V lookup: CDR1 MNHNS, CDR2 SASEGT. This CDR3 is 13 amino acids long. The V gene lost 6 bases and the J gene lost 1 base, with 9 bases spanning the gap.

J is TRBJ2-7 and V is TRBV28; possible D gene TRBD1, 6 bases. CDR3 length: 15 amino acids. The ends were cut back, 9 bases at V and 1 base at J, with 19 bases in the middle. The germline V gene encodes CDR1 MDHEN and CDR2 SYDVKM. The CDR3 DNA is TGTGCCAGTTCCGAGAGGGGGAGACAGTCCTACGAGCAGTACTTC. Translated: CASSERGRQSYEQYF.

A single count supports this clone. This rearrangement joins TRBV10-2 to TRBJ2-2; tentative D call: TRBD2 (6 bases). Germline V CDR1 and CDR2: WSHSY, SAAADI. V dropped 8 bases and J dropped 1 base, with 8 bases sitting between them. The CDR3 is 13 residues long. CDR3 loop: CASRRENTGELFF. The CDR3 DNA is TGCGCCAGCCGGCGGGAGAACACCGGGGAGCTGTTTTTT.

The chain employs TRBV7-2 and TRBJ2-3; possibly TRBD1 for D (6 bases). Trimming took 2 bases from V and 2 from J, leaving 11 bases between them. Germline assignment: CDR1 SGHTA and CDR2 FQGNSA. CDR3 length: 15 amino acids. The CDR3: CASSLSGEYTDTQYF. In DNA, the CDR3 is TGTGCCAGCAGCTTATCAGGGGAGTACACAGATACGCAGTATTTT.